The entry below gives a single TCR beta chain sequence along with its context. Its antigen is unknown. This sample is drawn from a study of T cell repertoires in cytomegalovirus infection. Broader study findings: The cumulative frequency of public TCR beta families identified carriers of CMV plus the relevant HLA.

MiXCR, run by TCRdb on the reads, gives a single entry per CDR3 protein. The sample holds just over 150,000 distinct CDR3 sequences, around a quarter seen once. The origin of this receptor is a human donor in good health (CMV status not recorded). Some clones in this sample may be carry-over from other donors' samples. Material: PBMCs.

The CDR3 region has the DNA TGTGCCATCAGTGAGTCGGGGACATCGAACACTGAAGCTTTCTTT. Its protein is CAISESGTSNTEAFF. V usage is TRBV10-3 and J usage is TRBJ1-1, with D tentatively TRBD1 (6 bases). Germline lookup yields CDR1 ENHRY and CDR2 SYGVKD. The CDR3 loop spans 15 amino acids. The V gene lost 0 bases and the J gene lost 1 base, with 9 bases spanning the gap.